The 21 T cell receptor beta chains reported below all come from one sample, sequenced in a study of T cells in Graves' hyperthyroidism and ophthalmopathy. Amplification of TCR beta CDR3 regions was performed using RNA transcripts as template. A set of HTBI primers served as the primers for a first-round RT-PCR of the TCR CDR3. TCRdb re-called the multiplex PCR reads through MiXCR, storing one row per CDR3 protein. The sample gives hundreds of thousands of distinct CDR3 sequences, about 20% of which show up once; roughly 60% is in the top ten. Sequenced: blood. The receptors stem from a man aged 30 to 39 with Graves' ophthalmopathy.

V is TRBV19 and J is TRBJ2-5, with 8 bases lining up with TRBD2. Germline V gene sequence: CDR1 LNHDA, CDR2 SQIVND (reference sequence). The junction had 2 bases not matched to a gene; V was cut back by 3 bases and J by 11 bases. The length of the CDR3 is 11 residues. In DNA form, the CDR3 reads TGTGCCAGTAGTATCGGGAGGGCACAGTACTTC. Translated, it gives CASSIGRAQYF. The full variable domain, its missing parts supplied by reference TRBV19 and TRBJ2-5, is DGGITQSPKYLFRKEGQNVTLSCEQNLNHDAMYWYRQDPGQGLRLIYYSQIVNDFQKGDIAEGYSVSREKKESFPLTVTSAQKNPTAFYLCASSIGRAQYFGPGTRLLVL.

A word on this clonotype: The CDR3 end shows no conserved phenylalanine or tryptophan, and so a read error is likely. The rearrangement links TRBV24-1 to TRBJ1-2; 12 bases are a match to TRBD1. The trim removed 4 bases at V and 8 bases at J, leaving 10 bases unmatched. The CDR3 contains 16 residues. Germline-derived CDR1 and CDR2 are KGHDR and SFDVKD. The chain's CDR3 is CATSDTSGTGGRGYTL. The CDR3 nucleotides read TGTGCCACCAGTGACACATCCGGGACAGGGGGCAGGGGCTACACCCTC.

In its sample, this clonotype was seen many times. The rearrangement uses TRBV2 and TRBJ2-1; 7 nucleotides match TRBD1. Germline lookup yields CDR1 SNHLY and CDR2 FYNNEI. The V segment lost 6 bases and the J segment 8 bases; nucleotides outside the gene matches: 10. This CDR3 region has 14 residues. The CDR3 bases are TGTGCCAGCAGAAGACAGGGTAGGGTCGATGAGCAGTTCTTC. This translates into CASRRQGRVDEQFF.

In this sample, this clonotype turned up many times. The chain is built from TRBV18 and TRBJ2-3; D unclear. V was clipped by 0 bases and J by 2 bases, with 3 bases between them. Germline values: CDR1 KGHSH, CDR2 LQKENI. This CDR3 is 13 amino acids long. The CDR3 loop reads CASSPPATDTQYF. CDR3 in DNA: TGTGCCAGCTCACCACCGGCCACAGATACGCAGTATTTT.

The rearrangement uses TRBV20-1 and TRBJ2-1; 14 bases line up with TRBD2. The J call is in doubt because the DNA end fits TRBJ2-7 better. The CDR3 covers 18 residues. Germline V CDR1 and CDR2: DFQATT, SNEGSKA (reference sequence). The CDR3 protein is CSAPRLAGGRASYNEQYF. The CDR3 DNA reads TGCAGTGCTCCCAGACTAGCGGGAGGGAGGGCCTCCTACAATGAGCAGTACTTC.

This clonotype was recorded many times. V is TRBV11-2 and J is TRBJ2-2; D may be TRBD1 (6 bases). This CDR3 has 17 amino acids. Germline V lookup: CDR1 SGHAT, CDR2 FQNNGV. V gave up 5 bases and J gave up 4 bases, with 20 bases separating them. The CDR3 DNA is TGTGCCAGCAGCGGGCCGGGACACCTACGGAGCACCGGGGAGCTGTTTTTT. Translated: CASSGPGHLRSTGELFF.

The J gene is TRBJ2-1, the V gene TRBV5-4, with D unresolved. With 7 bases removed from V and 0 bases from J, the gap between germline ends came to 11 bases. The CDR3 runs to 14 residues. Germline CDR1 and CDR2: SGHNT and YYREEE (reference sequence). The CDR3 bases are TGTGCCAGCTCCTCGGCTAACTCCTACAATGAGCAGTTCTTC. Translated: CASSSANSYNEQFF.

At least ten counts were recorded for this clonotype. The J gene is TRBJ1-1, the V gene TRBV7-9; 7 bases align to TRBD1. J gave up 4 bases and V 5 bases, and 4 bases lay outside the gene matches. The CDR3 covers 13 residues. In germline, CDR1 is SEHNR, CDR2 FQNEAQ (reference sequence). CDR3 DNA: TGTGCCAGCAGCCCTCAGGGGGGCACTGAAGCTTTCTTT. Encoded protein: CASSPQGGTEAFF.

Notes on this clonotype: A read error may account for a junction end that differs from germline. This sequence joins TRBV29-1 and TRBJ1-1, with D unresolved. CDR1 and CDR2 (germline): SQVTM, ANQGSEA. The CDR3 is 12 amino acids. The CDR3 loop is CSVYHLGTEASF. DNA for the CDR3: TGCAGCGTGTACCATTTGGGCACTGAAGCTTCCTTT.

This rearrangement joins TRBV4-1 to TRBJ2-7; TRBD2 matches at 9 bases. This CDR3 is 17 amino acids long. The germline CDR1 and CDR2 sequences are MGHRA and YSYEKL. V dropped 0 bases and J dropped 2; count of bases not matched to a gene: 8. CDR3 loop: CASSQDRAGGPPYEQYF. The CDR3, as DNA: TGCGCCAGCAGCCAAGATAGAGCGGGAGGACCCCCCTACGAGCAGTACTTC.

This clonotype was observed many times. This sequence joins TRBV7-6 and TRBJ1-4; TRBD1 aligns across 9 bases. The junction had 2 bases not matched to a gene; V was cut back by 1 base and J by 8 bases. The CDR3 is 14 amino acids. CDR1 and CDR2 (germline): SGHVS, FNYEAQ. CDR3 amino acids: CASSLDRGREKLFF. CDR3 DNA sequence: TGTGCCAGCAGCTTAGACAGGGGGCGGGAAAAACTGTTTTTT.

Note on this clonotype: A single base separates this from a much larger clone, so it may be a read error. This chain links TRBV28 with TRBJ1-1; TRBD1 matches 9 bases. V shed 5 bases and J 4 bases; nucleotides not matched to a gene: 5. CDR3 length: 14 residues. The germline V gene has CDR1 MDHEN and CDR2 SYDVKM. In DNA, the CDR3 is TGTGCCAGCAGTGTAGGGACAGGGAGCACTGAAGCTTTCTTT. Its protein product is CASSVGTGSTEAFF.

The table lists this clonotype with a few counts. The V gene is TRBV13, the J gene TRBJ2-7; tentatively, D is TRBD1 (5 bases). CDR3 length: 13 amino acids. From germline, CDR1 is PRHDT and CDR2 FYEKMQ (reference sequence). V dropped 5 bases and J dropped 3 bases, with 11 bases sitting between them. The CDR3 DNA follows: TGTGCCAGCAGCGGCCAGGGATTCTACGAGCAGTACTTC. Its translation is CASSGQGFYEQYF.

V usage is TRBV12-5 and J usage is TRBJ2-7; possible D gene TRBD1, 6 bases. Trimming removed 7 bases from V and 6 bases from J, with 13 bases in between. Germline V gene lookup returns CDR1 LGHNT and CDR2 FRNRAP. This CDR3 spans 12 amino acids. The CDR3 is CASAPAGVEQYF. CDR3 DNA: TGTGCTAGTGCCCCCGCAGGGGTCGAGCAGTACTTC. Full variable domain (outside the CDR3, taken from reference TRBV12-5 and TRBJ2-7): DARVTQTPRHKVTEMGQEVTMRCQPILGHNTVFWYRQTMMQGLELLAYFRNRAPLDDSGMPKDRFSAEMPDATLATLKIQPSEPRDSAVYFCASAPAGVEQYFGPGTRLTVT.

This clonotype was counted many times. The chain recombines TRBV2 with TRBJ2-7; no clear D gene. The V and J ends lost 11 bases and 0 bases respectively, with 17 bases between them. The CDR3 consists of 14 residues. Germline lookup yields CDR1 SNHLY and CDR2 FYNNEI. The CDR3 sequence: CARTIGESSYEQYF. CDR3 nucleotide sequence: TGTGCCCGCACTATTGGGGAAAGCTCCTACGAGCAGTACTTC.

This clonotype was picked up one time. The junction departs from germline at one end; a sequencing error may be responsible. This chain links TRBV28 with TRBJ2-7, with unresolved D. The assigned J gene may be wrong: the sequence end matches TRBJ2-1 better. Germline assignment: CDR1 MDHEN and CDR2 SYDVKM. This CDR3 spans 14 amino acids. CDR3 residues: CASSFRRNSYEQFF. In DNA, the CDR3 is TGCGCCAGCAGCTTTCGGCGGAACTCCTACGAGCAGTTCTTC.

This clonotype has a count of ten or more. The CDR3, as DNA: TGTGCCAGCAGAGTCTACTACGGAGGGGACTATGGCTACACCTTC. This sequence encodes CASRVYYGGDYGYTF. The chain carries TRBV6-1 and TRBJ1-2; a weak D match, TRBD1 (5 bases). This CDR3 region has 15 residues. V lost 6 bases and J lost 3, with 17 bases in between. Germline loops: CDR1 MNHNS, CDR2 SASEGT.

The chain recombines TRBV4-2 with TRBJ1-4, with D unclear. CDR3 length: 14 amino acids. The germline gives CDR1 LGHNA, CDR2 YNFKEQ. Between the trimmed V and J ends, which lost 0 bases and 10 bases, there was a span of 12 bases. CDR3 sequence reads: CASSQDVGSGKLFF. The CDR3 bases are TGTGCCAGCAGCCAAGATGTGGGTTCGGGAAAACTGTTTTTT.

This clonotype was observed at least ten times. This chain uses TRBV7-2 with TRBJ2-1; D is ambiguous. This CDR3 has 12 amino acids. From germline, CDR1 is SGHTA and CDR2 FQGNSA. V lost 5 bases and J lost 8, with 10 bases in between. CDR3 sequence: CASSPFRDEQFF. The CDR3, as DNA: TGTGCCAGCAGCCCCTTTAGGGATGAGCAGTTCTTC.

The chain links TRBV30 to TRBJ1-5; D may be TRBD1 (6 bases). CDR1 is GTSNPN and CDR2 is SVGIG in the germline V gene (reference sequence). There are 12 residues in the CDR3. Trimming stripped 0 bases from V and 9 bases from J, with 9 bases between. CDR3 amino acids: CAWSVGGGPQHF. The CDR3 DNA is TGTGCCTGGAGTGTAGGAGGGGGGCCCCAGCATTTT.

This clonotype was observed a handful of times. The chain employs TRBV24-1 and TRBJ2-2, with 9 bases lining up with TRBD1. Germline V gene sequence: CDR1 KGHDR, CDR2 SFDVKD. This CDR3 contains 18 residues. Trimming removed 4 bases from V and 3 bases from J; junction bases left unmatched: 11. Written as DNA, the CDR3 is TGTGCCACCAGTGACAGGAGTGGCGGACAGGGGTACACCGGGGAGCTGTTTTTT. Residues: CATSDRSGGQGYTGELFF.